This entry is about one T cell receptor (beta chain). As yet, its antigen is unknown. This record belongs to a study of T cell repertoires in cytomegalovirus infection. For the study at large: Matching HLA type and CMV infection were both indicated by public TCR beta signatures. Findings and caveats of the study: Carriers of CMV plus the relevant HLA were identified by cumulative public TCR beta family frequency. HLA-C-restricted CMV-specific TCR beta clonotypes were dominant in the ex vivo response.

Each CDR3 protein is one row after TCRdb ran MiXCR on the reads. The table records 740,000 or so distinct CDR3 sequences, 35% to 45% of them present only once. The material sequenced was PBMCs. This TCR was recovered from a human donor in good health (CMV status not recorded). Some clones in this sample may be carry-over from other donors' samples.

CDR3 coding DNA: TGTGCCAGCAGTTATATTCCGACCAATTGGGCTTTCTTT. This sequence encodes CASSYIPTNWAFF. This chain connects TRBV6-2 or TRBV6-3 to TRBJ1-1; D is unresolved. The CDR3 extends over 13 amino acids. Trimming stripped 3 bases from V and 11 bases from J, with 16 bases between. Germline V gene data show CDR1 as MNHEY and CDR2 as SVGEGT.